Each of the 30 T cell receptor beta chains below was sequenced from the same sample in a study of T-cell memory formation after mild COVID-19. TCRdb independently ran MiXCR on the 5' RACE reads; one entry per CDR3 protein. Of under 200,000 distinct CDR3 sequences in the sample, 9.5% to 13% were seen once. The sample taken for sequencing was PBMCs or a T cell subset sorted from them (not recorded which). These receptors were taken from a man between 18 and 35 years old who had mild COVID-19 (a few samples of this study predate the infection). Cell type and time point are not known.

This clonotype was seen a few times. V usage is TRBV20-1 and J usage is TRBJ1-1, with D perhaps TRBD1 (5 bases). V lost 3 bases to trimming and J lost 1 base, with 9 bases between them. This CDR3 is 13 amino acids long. Germline values: CDR1 DFQATT, CDR2 SNEGSKA (reference sequence). CDR3 bases: TGCAGTGCTAGCCCCCAGGGGAACACTGAAGCTTTCTTT. Protein: CSASPQGNTEAFF.

The CDR3 region has the DNA TGCGCCAGCAGCCCAATAGCTGGAAGGGGAAGGGGCACTAATGAAAAACTGTTTTTT. Protein sequence: CASSPIAGRGRGTNEKLFF. The rearrangement uses TRBV4-1 and TRBJ1-4; possible D gene TRBD1, 5 bases. The CDR3 contains 19 residues. Germline values: CDR1 MGHRA, CDR2 YSYEKL. V lost 4 bases, J lost 2 bases, and 23 bases lay in between.

This clonotype was counted between two and nine times. The rearrangement links TRBV5-1 to TRBJ2-5, with D perhaps matching TRBD2 (6 bases). The germline gives CDR1 SGHRS, CDR2 YFSETQ. Trimming pared 5 bases from V and 5 bases from J, leaving 19 bases between. This CDR3 has 15 amino acids. The DNA of the CDR3 is TGCGCCAGCAGGAATAGCGGCAACGCGGAGGAGACCCAGTACTTC. This sequence encodes CASRNSGNAEETQYF.

This chain joins TRBV7-9 and TRBJ2-3; 8 bases line up with TRBD2. Germline-derived CDR1 and CDR2 are SEHNR and FQNEAQ (reference sequence). This CDR3 region has 16 residues. With V trimmed by 3 bases and J by 0 bases, 5 bases remained unmatched. The CDR3 loop reads CASSFGRGGSTDTQYF. CDR3 coding DNA: TGTGCCAGCAGCTTTGGCCGGGGGGGAAGCACAGATACGCAGTATTTT.

The chain is built from TRBV30 and TRBJ1-1; 7 bases align to TRBD1. Unmatched junction bases numbered 4, after V lost 2 bases and J lost 4 bases. The length of the CDR3 is 13 residues. From germline, CDR1 is GTSNPN and CDR2 SVGIG (reference sequence). The CDR3 spells CAWSHQGGTEAFF. Here the CDR3 DNA reads TGTGCCTGGAGTCACCAGGGGGGCACTGAAGCTTTCTTT.

The chain is built from TRBV15 and TRBJ1-2; D is unresolved. The CDR3 consists of 15 residues. V lost 0 bases and J 8 bases, leaving 16 bases between the germline ends. Germline lookup yields CDR1 LNHNV and CDR2 YYDKDF (reference sequence). This CDR3 is CATSRDRILRGGYTF. The CDR3 nucleotides read TGTGCCACCAGCAGAGATCGGATATTAAGAGGGGGCTACACCTTC.

The chain has TRBV29-1 and TRBJ1-5; TRBD1 matches at 8 bases. Unmatched junction bases numbered 6, after V lost 6 bases and J lost 5 bases. CDR1 is SQVTM and CDR2 is ANQGSEA in the germline V gene. This CDR3 is built from 13 residues. The CDR3 sequence is CSVAHRGDQPQHF. The CDR3 coding sequence is TGCAGCGTCGCACACAGGGGGGATCAGCCCCAGCATTTT. Together with reference TRBV29-1 and TRBJ1-5, the CDR3 gives the full variable domain: SAVISQKPSRDICQRGTSLTIQCQVDSQVTMMFWYRQQPGQSLTLIATANQGSEATYESGFVIDKFPISRPNLTFSTLTVSNMSPEDSSIYLCSVAHRGDQPQHFGDGTRLSIL.

This chain connects TRBV7-9 to TRBJ1-1, with D possibly TRBD1 on 5 matching bases. Trimming left V 5 bases short and J 5 bases short, with 15 bases between. This CDR3 has 14 residues. Per the germline V gene, CDR1 is SEHNR and CDR2 is FQNEAQ (reference sequence). CDR3 amino acids: CASSRWEGPTEAFF. The CDR3 region has the DNA TGTGCCAGCAGCCGGTGGGAGGGGCCGACTGAAGCTTTCTTT.

This clonotype was counted at least ten times. The chain is built from TRBV4-2 and TRBJ2-1; unclear D gene. Trimming left V 0 bases short and J 6 bases short, with 3 bases between. CDR3 size: 12 residues. Germline CDR1 is LGHNA and CDR2 is YNFKEQ. CDR3 sequence (DNA): TGTGCCAGCAGCCAAGATCGCAATGAGCAGTTCTTC. Translating it yields CASSQDRNEQFF.

The sample holds a few counts of this clonotype. The genes are TRBV29-1 and TRBJ1-1, with 9 bases identical to TRBD1. The V gene's germline CDR1 is SQVTM and CDR2 ANQGSEA. V dropped 7 bases and J dropped 4; count of bases not matched to a gene: 16. This CDR3 region has 16 residues. Here the CDR3 reads CSDVPGTGIWGTEAFF. The CDR3, as DNA: TGCAGCGACGTACCCGGGACAGGGATTTGGGGCACTGAAGCTTTCTTT.

In its sample, this clonotype was seen a few times. The rearrangement joins TRBV20-1 to TRBJ2-4; tentatively, D is TRBD2 (6 bases). Germline CDR1 is DFQATT and CDR2 is SNEGSKA (reference sequence). The CDR3 totals 13 residues. Trimming shortened V by 3 bases and J by 6 bases, and 12 bases separated the two germline ends. Here the CDR3 DNA reads TGCAGTGCTAGTTCCCACGGGGGAAACATTCAGTACTTC. Translating gives CSASSHGGNIQYF.

This clonotype was seen a handful of times. This rearrangement joins TRBV7-3 to TRBJ2-7; no clear D. Germline V gene lookup returns CDR1 SGHTA and CDR2 FQGTGA. V shed 5 bases and J shed 7 bases, with 9 bases lying between them. The CDR3 is 11 amino acids. CDR3 bases: TGTGCCAGCAGCCACGGTGGTGAGCAGTACTTC. Protein product: CASSHGGEQYF.

In its sample, this clonotype was seen a few times. V and J are TRBV4-3 and TRBJ2-3; 7 bases are a match to TRBD1. CDR1 and CDR2 from the germline V gene are LGHNA and YSLEER. The CDR3 is 16 residues long. The V gene end was trimmed by 0 bases and the J gene end by 7 bases; junction bases not matched to a gene: 10. The CDR3 DNA is TGCGCCAGCAGCCAAGACTTGTTCAGGGGGTGGTATACGCAGTATTTT. Amino acid sequence: CASSQDLFRGWYTQYF.

The chain joins TRBV29-1 to TRBJ1-2; 7 bases line up with TRBD1. Germline V gene sequence: CDR1 SQVTM, CDR2 ANQGSEA. The CDR3 has 17 residues. Unmatched junction bases numbered 17, after V lost 5 bases and J lost 2 bases. The CDR3 bases are TGCAGCGTTTTTCTCCCGGGGGTACAGGGGATAAACTATGGCTACACCTTC. It is translated as CSVFLPGVQGINYGYTF.

The rearrangement uses TRBV5-1 and TRBJ2-1; D not certain. The germline gives CDR1 SGHRS, CDR2 YFSETQ. The CDR3 covers 12 residues. Trimming stripped 7 bases from V and 0 bases from J, with 5 bases between. As DNA, the CDR3 is TGCGCCAGCCACGTCTCCTACAATGAGCAGTTCTTC. It translates to CASHVSYNEQFF.

The chain carries TRBV6-1 and TRBJ2-1, with D unclear. This CDR3 has 14 residues. Germline V gene lookup returns CDR1 MNHNS and CDR2 SASEGT. Trimming took off 6 bases at V and 5 bases at J, with 14 bases between the two ends. CDR3 sequence (DNA): TGTGCCAGCAGCTTGACGGTCAGAGACAATGAGCAGTTCTTC. Protein sequence: CASSLTVRDNEQFF.

The chain carries TRBV9 and TRBJ2-3; 9 nucleotides align to TRBD2. Per germline, CDR1 SGDLS and CDR2 YYNGEE. This CDR3 is built from 19 residues. Trimming removed 3 bases from V and 1 base from J; junction bases left unmatched: 15. CDR3 loop: CASSEGGASGDGRTDTQYF. CDR3 DNA: TGTGCCAGCAGCGAAGGCGGGGCTAGCGGGGACGGACGCACAGATACGCAGTATTTT.

This clonotype was detected only a few times. This chain connects TRBV28 to TRBJ2-7; TRBD2 might be the D (5 bases). V gave up 1 base and J gave up 5 bases, with 12 bases separating them. This CDR3 contains 14 residues. CDR1 is MDHEN, CDR2 SYDVKM, per germline. CDR3 region: CASSLSPSQNEQYV. The CDR3 bases are TGTGCCAGCAGTTTATCGCCTAGCCAAAACGAGCAGTACGTC.

J is TRBJ1-2 and V is TRBV12-3 or TRBV12-4; no definite D call. Trimming shortened V by 3 bases and J by 7 bases, and 18 bases separated the two germline ends. This CDR3 spans 15 amino acids. CDR3 DNA: TGTGCCAGCAGTTTGCGGTATTGGGGAGCGAGTGGCTACACCTTC. It codes for CASSLRYWGASGYTF.

There are many counts of this clonotype. J is TRBJ2-1 and V is TRBV5-1; D might be TRBD2 (6 bases). Trimming stripped 0 bases from V and 4 bases from J, with 11 bases between. The CDR3 has 15 residues. CDR1 SGHRS and CDR2 YFSETQ come from the germline V gene. CDR3 nucleotide sequence: TGCGCCAGCAGCTTGGCTTTAGCGGAATACAATGAGCAGTTCTTC. Encoded protein: CASSLALAEYNEQFF.

The V call is TRBV7-2, the J call TRBJ2-7; weak D call: TRBD1 (5 bases). V was shortened by 5 bases and J by 1 base, with 9 bases between the two germline ends. The CDR3 is made up of 13 amino acids. Germline V gene sequence: CDR1 SGHTA, CDR2 FQGNSA. CDR3 nucleotide sequence: TGTGCCAGCAGCCGCGACAGTTCCTACGAGCAGTACGTC. Encoded protein: CASSRDSSYEQYV.

The chain joins TRBV6-5 to TRBJ1-2, with D unresolved. The V end was cut by 2 bases, the J end by 4 bases, with 8 bases between. The CDR3 totals 13 residues. From germline, CDR1 is MNHEY and CDR2 SVGAGI. The CDR3 region is CASSYGVGYGYTF. The DNA of the CDR3 is TGTGCCAGCAGTTACGGGGTGGGCTATGGCTACACCTTC.

This clonotype was detected a few times. J is TRBJ1-4 and V is TRBV10-3; the match to TRBD1 covers 7 bases. There are 13 residues in the CDR3. CDR1 is ENHRY, CDR2 SYGVKD, per germline. After removal of 7 bases from V and 6 bases from J, the junction contained 5 bases not matched to a gene. This chain's CDR3 is CAIKGAGDEKLFF. DNA for the CDR3: TGTGCCATCAAGGGGGCTGGAGATGAAAAACTGTTTTTT.

This clonotype was detected only a few times. The chain combines TRBV2 with TRBJ1-5, with D perhaps TRBD1 (5 bases). With 4 bases removed from V and 5 bases from J, the gap between germline ends came to 9 bases. There are 13 residues in the CDR3. Germline V gene sequence: CDR1 SNHLY, CDR2 FYNNEI. CDR3 sequence: CASSAREDQPQHF. In DNA, the CDR3 is TGTGCCAGCAGTGCCAGGGAAGATCAGCCCCAGCATTTT.

This clonotype has a handful of counts. In DNA form, the CDR3 reads TGTGCCAGCATGATCCGGACAGTAGGATACACCGGGGAGCTGTTTTTT. Its translation is CASMIRTVGYTGELFF. The V call is TRBV12-3 or TRBV12-4, the J call TRBJ2-2; a weak D match, TRBD1 (6 bases). The CDR3 length is 16 residues. Trimming pared 7 bases from V and 3 bases from J, leaving 18 bases between.

This clonotype was seen ten or more times. The chain carries TRBV5-1 and TRBJ2-3; 8 bases align to TRBD2. The trim removed 5 bases at V and 2 bases at J, leaving 4 bases unmatched. This CDR3 has 14 amino acids. Germline V CDR1 and CDR2: SGHRS, YFSETQ. CDR3: CASSSAGDTDTQYF. The CDR3 DNA reads TGCGCCAGCAGTTCAGCGGGGGACACAGATACGCAGTATTTT.

This clonotype has just a few counts. The chain combines TRBV12-3 or TRBV12-4 with TRBJ1-5; maybe TRBD1 (6 bases). CDR3 size: 13 residues. V gave up 4 bases and J gave up 4 bases, with 8 bases separating them. The CDR3 nucleotides read TGTGCCAGCAGTTGGGACATTAATCAGCCCCAGCATTTT. Translating it yields CASSWDINQPQHF.

This clonotype was observed a few times. V and J are TRBV12-3 or TRBV12-4 and TRBJ1-2; 7 bases are shared with TRBD1. The CDR3 consists of 14 residues. Trimming removed 4 bases from V and 6 bases from J; junction bases left unmatched: 8. CDR3 loop: CASSYNRGVNGYTF. CDR3 nucleotides: TGTGCCAGCAGTTACAACAGGGGAGTCAATGGCTACACCTTC.

The V call is TRBV29-1, the J call TRBJ2-3; 10 nucleotides line up with TRBD1. The J segment lost 1 base and the V segment lost 6 bases, leaving 7 bases of the junction unmatched. Germline V gene sequence: CDR1 SQVTM, CDR2 ANQGSEA. The CDR3 runs to 15 residues. The CDR3 DNA sequence: TGCAGCGTCACCCCCGGGACAGGGGGCACAGATACGCAGTATTTT. Protein: CSVTPGTGGTDTQYF.

This clonotype was recorded a few times. The chain couples TRBV29-1 to TRBJ2-2; D remains ambiguous. The CDR3 covers 14 residues. The germline CDR1 and CDR2 sequences are SQVTM and ANQGSEA. As DNA, the CDR3 is TGCAGGGTAGACACTTCAAATCAGGACGGGGAGCTGTTTTTT. Protein sequence: CRVDTSNQDGELFF.